Given below is one T cell receptor (beta chain) in context. It lacks a known antigen. The sample holds no much larger clone one base away, and base qualities are not on file. One collaborating source in Seattle enrolled patients during active infection and followed them longitudinally through the course of disease. Each collaborating institution followed its own protocols to collect whole blood in K2EDTA tubes. For TCRbeta analysis, collaborators shipped samples as frozen whole blood, isolated PBMCs, or DNA extracted from either of those sample types. The immunoSEQ Assay, a bias-controlled multiplex PCR, was used to amplify TCRbeta CDR3 regions from genomic DNA. The authors processed their data as follows. The number of nucleated cells in each sample was estimated by amplification of reference gene primers within the assay. To quantify the absolute abundance of each unique TCRbeta CDR3 rearrangement, sequence reads were collapsed and filtered. Productive Simpson clonality was computed per sample as the square root of Simpson's diversity index over productive rearrangements. TCRdb stores this immuneACCESS table with in-frame sequences only. Part of the clones is absent; in the studies checked, under half of the shortfall reflects unresolved V genes, and no reason is known for the rest. V and J calls and clone size are those listed in that table; D and trimming were worked out from the DNA. The sample table records about 120,000 clones; about 90% of these occur just once. 3.8% of the sample comes from the top ten.

The CDR3 numbers 13 residues from cysteine through phenylalanine. The CDR3 DNA has 39 bases and is translated from base 1. CDR1 and CDR2 were assigned from the germline V gene (reference sequence) as MNHEY and SMNVEV. V is pared back by 0 bases and J by 5 bases, with 7 bases lying between the germline termini. This sample is drawn from a study of blood T cell repertoires in COVID-19 (dated by TCRdb to 2018 to 2020). Turning to the overall study: Samples covering the acute and convalescent phases of COVID-19 were provided by collaborators in the United States, Italy and Spain. The material from the prospective study consisted of cDNA or gDNA derived from T cells, B-cell-depleted T cells, or PBMCs. Deeply sampled blood TCRbeta repertoires from subjects exposed to, actively infected with, or recovered from COVID-19 were included in the dataset. A freely available public database, intended as a resource for researchers studying the immune response to SARS-CoV-2, is where the repertoires were released. Samples came from the ongoing ImmuneRACE study (first 160 participants) plus 1,254 subjects from 6 global collaborators. Sample metadata almost always included a de-identified subject ID, COVID-19 status, age in years and sex. Where HLA class I and class II types were available, the types were taken from metadata supplied by the sample provider, not from assay-based typing.

Results the study describes overall, beyond this receptor: How much clinical and demographic metadata was included differed by source and by participant, and the metadata was provided uncurated.

The sample taken for sequencing was peripheral blood. Recombination joined TRBV27 with TRBJ2-5, with the D gene not clear enough to name. This clonotype was sampled from a woman aged 55 to 70 with COVID-19, enrolled during active disease. The nucleotides read TGTGCCAGCAGTTTATCACAGTGGGAGACCCAGTACTTC. Its product reads: CASSLSQWETQYF.